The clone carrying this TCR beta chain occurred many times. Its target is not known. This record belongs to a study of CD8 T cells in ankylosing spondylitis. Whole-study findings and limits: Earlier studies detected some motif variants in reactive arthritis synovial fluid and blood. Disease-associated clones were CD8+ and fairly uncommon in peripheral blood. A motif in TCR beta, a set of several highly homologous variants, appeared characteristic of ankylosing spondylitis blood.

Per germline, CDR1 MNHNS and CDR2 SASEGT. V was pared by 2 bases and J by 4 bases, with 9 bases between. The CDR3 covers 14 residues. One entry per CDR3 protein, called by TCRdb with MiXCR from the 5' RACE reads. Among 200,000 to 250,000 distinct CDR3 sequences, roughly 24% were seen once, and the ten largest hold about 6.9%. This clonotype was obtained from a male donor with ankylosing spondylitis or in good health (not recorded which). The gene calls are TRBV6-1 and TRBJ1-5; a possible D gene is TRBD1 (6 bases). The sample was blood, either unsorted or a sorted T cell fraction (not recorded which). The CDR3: CASSERTENQPQHF. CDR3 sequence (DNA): TGTGCCAGCAGTGAAAGGACAGAAAATCAGCCCCAGCATTTT.